These 20 T cell receptor beta chains were all obtained from the same sample, sequenced in a study of post-analysis software for immune sequencing data. Findings and limits, study-wide: TRBV5-6, TRBV5-1 and TRBV20-1 were among roughly 5 TRBV segments more frequent in patients than controls.

These receptors' antigens are unknown. Each TCR beta cDNA library carried unique molecular identifiers. MiXCR was run by TCRdb on the PCR reads, yielding one entry per CDR3 protein. In the table there are fewer than 850,000 distinct CDR3 sequences, 30% of which are singletons. The material sequenced was blood. The receptor source for this set is a girl under 18 with multiple sclerosis.

Comment on this clonotype: This may stem from a read error, because a much larger clone lies one nucleotide away. The J gene is TRBJ2-1, the V gene TRBV20-1; D uncertain. Per germline, CDR1 DFQATT and CDR2 SNEGSKA (reference sequence). There are 10 residues in the CDR3. The CDR3 nucleotides read TGCAGTGCCTACCGGACGGAGCTGTTCTTC. Amino acids: CSAYRTELFF.

V gene TRBV9 combines with J gene TRBJ2-1; D not certain. Trimming stripped 3 bases from V and 5 bases from J, with 9 bases between. The germline gives CDR1 SGDLS, CDR2 YYNGEE. The CDR3 contains 13 residues. The DNA of the CDR3 is TGTGCCAGCAGCGGGACCATAAACAATGAGCAGTTCTTC. This gives the protein CASSGTINNEQFF.

Only a few counts were recorded for this clonotype. The CDR3 here is CSARPTGTGTNEQFF. The CDR3, as DNA: TGCAGTGCTCGCCCCACCGGGACAGGAACCAATGAGCAGTTCTTC. V and J are TRBV20-1 and TRBJ2-1, with 8 bases fitting TRBD1. This CDR3 region has 15 residues. Trimming took 5 bases from V and 6 from J; bases not matched to a gene: 12. Germline-derived CDR1 and CDR2 are DFQATT and SNEGSKA (reference sequence).

At least ten counts were recorded for this clonotype. The chain has TRBV20-1 and TRBJ1-5; tentatively, D is TRBD1 (5 bases). The germline V gene has CDR1 DFQATT and CDR2 SNEGSKA (reference sequence). There are 16 residues in the CDR3. V was pared by 0 bases and J by 8 bases, with 20 bases between. In DNA form, the CDR3 reads TGCAGTGCTAGAGAAGGGGCCCTCGTCCATGGTAAGCCCCAGCATTTT. This encodes CSAREGALVHGKPQHF.

In this sample, this clonotype turned up a few times. The chain couples TRBV6-6 to TRBJ2-3; D remains ambiguous. The CDR3 has 13 amino acids. Between the trimmed V and J ends, which lost 2 bases and 0 bases, there was a span of 3 bases. The germline V gene encodes CDR1 MNHNY and CDR2 SVGAGI (reference sequence). CDR3: CASSYVSTDTQYF. CDR3 in DNA: TGTGCCAGCAGTTACGTGAGCACAGATACGCAGTATTTT.

V gene TRBV29-1 combines with J gene TRBJ2-5; 14 nucleotides align to TRBD2. Germline CDR1 reads SQVTM; CDR2 reads ANQGSEA. After removal of 4 bases from V and 13 bases from J, the junction contained 8 bases not matched to a gene. CDR3 length: 13 residues. The chain's CDR3 is CSVGGLAGEDRYF. The DNA for the CDR3 is TGCAGCGTTGGGGGACTAGCGGGAGAAGATCGGTACTTC.

The chain uses TRBV6-2 or TRBV6-3 and TRBJ1-2; D might be TRBD1 (5 bases). From germline, CDR1 is MNHEY and CDR2 SVGEGT. The CDR3 runs to 17 residues. V lost 0 bases and J lost 2, with 16 bases in between. The CDR3 protein is CASSYSFSGLPNYGYTF. The CDR3 DNA follows: TGTGCCAGCAGTTACTCGTTTTCGGGACTTCCAAACTATGGCTACACCTTC.

This clonotype was seen many times. V gene TRBV29-1 combines with J gene TRBJ2-5; no reliable D call. There are 10 residues in the CDR3. In germline, CDR1 is SQVTM, CDR2 ANQGSEA. V lost 6 bases to trimming and J lost 7 bases, with 9 bases between them. The CDR3 DNA reads TGCAGCGTCGCCTTCGGGACCCAGTACTTC. The encoded protein is CSVAFGTQYF.

This clonotype was counted between two and nine times. The CDR3 DNA sequence: TGCGCCAGCAAAATCGGACAACAAGAGACCCAGTACTTC. Protein: CASKIGQQETQYF. The rearrangement uses TRBV5-1 and TRBJ2-5; D may be TRBD1 (5 bases). Germline CDR1 is SGHRS and CDR2 is YFSETQ. The V end was cut by 6 bases, the J end by 2 bases, with 11 bases between. The CDR3 has 13 residues. The full variable domain, with the rest looked up from reference TRBV5-1 and TRBJ2-5, is KAGVTQTPRYLIKTRGQQVTLSCSPISGHRSVSWYQQTPGQGLQFLFEYFSETQRNKGNFPGRFSGRQFSNSRSEMNVSTLELGDSALYLCASKIGQQETQYFGPGTRLLVL.

This clonotype was observed a few times. The chain joins TRBV27 to TRBJ1-6, with D uncertain. Trimming cost V 6 bases and J 0 bases, with 12 bases left between them. This CDR3 contains 16 residues. Germline CDR1 MNHEY, CDR2 SMNVEV (reference sequence). CDR3 bases: TGTGCCAGCAGAAACAGCCGGAGCTCCTATAATTCACCCCTCCACTTT. It yields the protein CASRNSRSSYNSPLHF.

This clonotype was counted a few times. The genes are TRBV7-9 and TRBJ2-5; weak D call: TRBD2 (6 bases). With 5 bases removed from V and 1 base from J, the gap between germline ends came to 11 bases. This CDR3 comprises 14 residues. The germline V gene encodes CDR1 SEHNR and CDR2 FQNEAQ (reference sequence). The CDR3 coding sequence is TGTGCCAGCAGCCGCGGGACGATCCAAGAGACCCAGTACTTC. It is translated as CASSRGTIQETQYF.

V is TRBV6-6 and J is TRBJ2-3, with 8 bases matching TRBD1. CDR1 is MNHNY, CDR2 SVGAGI, per germline (reference sequence). V dropped 6 bases and J dropped 4; count of bases not matched to a gene: 9. This CDR3 contains 15 residues. CDR3 sequence (DNA): TGTGCCAGCAGCCAAGGACAGGGAATGTCAGATACGCAGTATTTT. Amino acid sequence: CASSQGQGMSDTQYF.

The V call is TRBV24-1, the J call TRBJ2-3; no clear D. Germline-derived CDR1 and CDR2 are KGHDR and SFDVKD. This CDR3 spans 13 amino acids. Trimming cost V 9 bases and J 0 bases, with 9 bases left between them. The CDR3 protein is CATRTASTDTQYF. The CDR3 coding sequence is TGTGCCACCCGGACGGCTAGCACAGATACGCAGTATTTT.

The chain uses TRBV7-2 and TRBJ2-5, with 8 bases fitting TRBD2. The assigned J gene may be wrong: the sequence end matches TRBJ2-7 better. Germline V gene data show CDR1 as SGHTA and CDR2 as FQGNSA. The CDR3 sequence is 14 residues long. DNA of the CDR3: TGTACCAGCAGGTCCGACGGGAGGGCCTACGAGCAGTACTTC. This codes for CTSRSDGRAYEQYF.

The rearrangement links TRBV19 to TRBJ2-3; D possibly corresponds to TRBD2 (6 bases). CDR1 is LNHDA and CDR2 is SQIVND in the germline V gene (reference sequence). The V end was cut by 7 bases, the J end by 4 bases, with 21 bases between. The CDR3 consists of 16 residues. CDR3 sequence reads: CASTLTGRGQADTQYF. In DNA, the CDR3 is TGTGCCAGTACCCTAACGGGGCGGGGTCAGGCAGATACGCAGTATTTT. Complete variable domain (other parts from reference TRBV19 and TRBJ2-3): DGGITQSPKYLFRKEGQNVTLSCEQNLNHDAMYWYRQDPGQGLRLIYYSQIVNDFQKGDIAEGYSVSREKKESFPLTVTSAQKNPTAFYLCASTLTGRGQADTQYFGPGTRLTVL.

A few counts support this clonotype. The chain is built from TRBV12-3 or TRBV12-4 and TRBJ1-2, with 10 bases fitting TRBD1. The CDR3 extends over 14 amino acids. The V gene end was trimmed by 7 bases and the J gene end by 7 bases; junction bases not matched to a gene: 9. The CDR3 DNA reads TGTGCCAGCATCCCGGGACAGGGGCTGCGTGGCTACACCTTC. This sequence encodes CASIPGQGLRGYTF.

This clonotype has more than one count but fewer than ten. The V and J genes are TRBV7-9 and TRBJ2-5; D is perhaps TRBD2 (6 bases). The CDR3 has 13 residues. Trimming cost V 5 bases and J 11 bases, with 18 bases left between them. CDR1 and CDR2 (germline): SEHNR, FQNEAQ (reference sequence). CDR3 sequence: CASSQRRVEEQYF. In DNA form, the CDR3 reads TGTGCCAGCAGCCAGCGGAGGGTAGAAGAGCAGTACTTC.

The chain couples TRBV15 to TRBJ1-1; D not resolved. The ends were cut back, 0 bases at V and 10 bases at J, with 9 bases in the middle. Looked up from germline, CDR1 is LNHNV and CDR2 is YYDKDF (reference sequence). This CDR3 region has 12 residues. CDR3 protein: CATSRDGPPAFF. CDR3 DNA sequence: TGTGCCACCAGCAGAGATGGTCCCCCAGCTTTCTTT.

This clonotype was detected only a few times. The V gene is TRBV4-2, the J gene TRBJ1-1, with TRBD1 matching 9 bases. There are 15 residues in the CDR3. Germline CDR1 and CDR2: LGHNA and YNFKEQ. After removal of 4 bases from V and 2 bases from J, the junction contained 5 bases not matched to a gene. For the CDR3, the DNA is TGTGCCAGCAGCCTCGGGACAGGGACCAACACTGAAGCTTTCTTT. This gives the protein CASSLGTGTNTEAFF.

Written as DNA, the CDR3 is TGTGCCAGCAGCGAACTAAGGGAGCAGTTCTTC. The encoded protein is CASSELREQFF. This chain connects TRBV13 to TRBJ2-1, with D unresolved. Trimming pared 5 bases from V and 10 bases from J, leaving 9 bases between. The CDR3 runs 11 residues. The germline V gene has CDR1 PRHDT and CDR2 FYEKMQ (reference sequence).